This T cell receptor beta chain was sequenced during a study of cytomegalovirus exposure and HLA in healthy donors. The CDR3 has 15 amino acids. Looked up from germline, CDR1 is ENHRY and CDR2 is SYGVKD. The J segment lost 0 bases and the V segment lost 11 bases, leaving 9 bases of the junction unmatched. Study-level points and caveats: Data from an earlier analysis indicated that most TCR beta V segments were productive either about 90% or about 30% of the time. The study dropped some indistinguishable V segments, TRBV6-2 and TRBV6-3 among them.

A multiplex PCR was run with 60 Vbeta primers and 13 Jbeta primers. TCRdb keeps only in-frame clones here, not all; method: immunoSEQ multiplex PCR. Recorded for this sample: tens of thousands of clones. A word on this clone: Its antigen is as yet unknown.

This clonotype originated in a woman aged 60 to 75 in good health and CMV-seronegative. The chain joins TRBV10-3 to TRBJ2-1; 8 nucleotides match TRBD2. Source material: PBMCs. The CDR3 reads CASTSGVSSYNEQFF. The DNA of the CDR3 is TGTGCCTCAACTAGCGGAGTTAGCTCCTACAATGAGCAGTTCTTC.